This T cell receptor (beta chain) was captured in a study of shared clonotypes between healthy human individuals. About the study: Per-donor plates numbered three CD4 naive, three CD4 memory, two CD8 naive and one CD8 memory.

This CDR3 spans 14 amino acids. J lost 5 bases, V lost 0 bases, and 5 bases had no gene match. The germline V gene has CDR1 SGHDT and CDR2 YYEEEE. As for this clone: The antigen is undetermined.

Generated by immunoSEQ multiplex PCR, the TCRdb table keeps only in-frame clones and is missing some. The table lists about 2 million clones, about 94% of them singletons. In the naive CD8 group, cells lacked CD45RO and were positively selected for CCR7, so terminally differentiated effector memory CD45RA+ cells were left out. Study results and limitations: Generally, naive subsets (rather than memory subsets) showed larger estimated richness. Generation probability values for non-shared clonotypes were lower than those for clonotypes shared by all four donors. Despite large depth, rarefaction showed incomplete sorted-subset sequencing.

Specimen: naive CD8+ T cells sorted from blood. The rearrangement links TRBV5-6 to TRBJ2-7; TRBD1 agrees at 7 bases. The clonotype comes from a man in his late teens or twenties in good health. The CDR3: CASSLATGFHEQYF. DNA for the CDR3: TGTGCCAGCAGCTTGGCGACAGGGTTCCACGAGCAGTACTTC.